The clone carrying this T cell receptor beta chain was counted at least ten times. Mismatch with germline at one junction end may stem from a read error. The source of the sample is a study of read filtering for tumor transcriptome and immune sequencing. Across the whole study: R-ISS stage counts were eight or nine for I, about 15 for II, 6 or 7 for III. Transcriptome libraries were built from DNase-treated RNA.

This library used around 0.4 ug RNA and molecular barcoded adaptors spanning alpha/delta and beta/gamma chains. TCRdb itself ran the reads through MiXCR, one entry per CDR3 protein. The table has tens of thousands of distinct CDR3 sequences, 15% to 20% seen once. Every patient had bone marrow sampled while the disease was active. Sequencing was carried out using a population of CD138-negative cells sorted from bone marrow. This TCR was recovered from a donor at least 40 years old with multiple myeloma.

CDR3 loop: CSTSGASTDTQYF. The CDR3 DNA reads TGTTCGACTAGCGGGGCTAGCACAGATACGCAGTATTTT. V and J are TRBV29-1 and TRBJ2-3; 11 bases are a match to TRBD2. Germline V gene data show CDR1 as SQVTM and CDR2 as ANQGSEA. This CDR3 has 13 residues.